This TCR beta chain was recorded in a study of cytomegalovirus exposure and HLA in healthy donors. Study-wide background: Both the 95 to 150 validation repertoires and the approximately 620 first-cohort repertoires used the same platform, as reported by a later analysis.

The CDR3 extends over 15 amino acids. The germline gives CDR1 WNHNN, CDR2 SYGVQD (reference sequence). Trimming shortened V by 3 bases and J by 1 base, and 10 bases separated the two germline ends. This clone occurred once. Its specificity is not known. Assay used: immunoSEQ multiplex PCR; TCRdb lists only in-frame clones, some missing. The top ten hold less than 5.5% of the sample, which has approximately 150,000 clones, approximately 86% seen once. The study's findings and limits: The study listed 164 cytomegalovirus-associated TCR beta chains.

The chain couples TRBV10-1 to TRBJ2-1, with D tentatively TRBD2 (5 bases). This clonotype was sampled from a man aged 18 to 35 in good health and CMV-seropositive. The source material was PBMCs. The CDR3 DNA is TGCGCCAGCAGTGACACCGGGAATTCCTACAATGAGCAGTTCTTC. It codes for CASSDTGNSYNEQFF.